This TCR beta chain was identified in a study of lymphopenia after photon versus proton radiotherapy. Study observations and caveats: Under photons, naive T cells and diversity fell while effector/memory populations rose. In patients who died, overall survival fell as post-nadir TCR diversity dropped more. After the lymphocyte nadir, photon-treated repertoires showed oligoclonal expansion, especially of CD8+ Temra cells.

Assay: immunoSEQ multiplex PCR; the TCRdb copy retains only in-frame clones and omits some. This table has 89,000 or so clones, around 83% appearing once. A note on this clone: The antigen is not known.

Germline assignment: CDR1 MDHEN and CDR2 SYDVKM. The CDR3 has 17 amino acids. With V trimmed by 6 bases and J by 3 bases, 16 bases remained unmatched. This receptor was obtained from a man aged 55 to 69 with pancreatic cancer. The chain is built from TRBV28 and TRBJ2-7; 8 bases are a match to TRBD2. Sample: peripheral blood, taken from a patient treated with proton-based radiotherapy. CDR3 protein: CASRLRTSGRNNYEQYF. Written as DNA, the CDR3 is TGTGCCAGCAGGCTCCGAACTAGCGGTAGAAATAACTACGAGCAGTACTTC.